The 29 T cell receptor beta chains below were found in one sample sequenced in a study of T cell responses to AZD1222 COVID-19 vaccine. TCRdb keeps only in-frame clones here, not all; method: immunoSEQ multiplex PCR. This sample has some 170,000 clones; 90% occur once, and the top ten carry 3.5% to 5.5%. This specimen was peripheral blood, taken 28 days after the second dose of the MenACWY control vaccine. These receptors all stem from an adult who received the MenACWY meningococcal vaccine as a control.

This chain connects TRBV18 to TRBJ2-1; D ambiguous. Germline values: CDR1 KGHSH, CDR2 LQKENI. Trimming shortened V by 0 bases and J by 10 bases, and 13 bases separated the two germline ends. This CDR3 has 14 amino acids. CDR3 in amino acids: CASSPPGISWEQFF. CDR3 nucleotides: TGTGCCAGCTCACCACCGGGAATTTCGTGGGAGCAGTTCTTC.

The chain employs TRBV30 and TRBJ2-7; maybe TRBD1 (6 bases). Germline-derived CDR1 and CDR2 are GTSNPN and SVGIG (reference sequence). Trimming pared 5 bases from V and 6 bases from J, leaving 17 bases between. The CDR3 is 13 amino acids. DNA for the CDR3: TGTGCCTGGGCCTTCAACAGGGAATCCGAGCAGTACTTC. Translated: CAWAFNRESEQYF. The entire variable domain, with the rest obtained from reference TRBV30 and TRBJ2-7, is as follows: SQTIHQWPATLVQPVGSPLSLECTVEGTSNPNLYWYRQAAGRGLQLLFYSVGIGQISSEVPQNLSASRPQDRQFILSSKKLLLSDSGFYLCAWAFNRESEQYFGPGTRLTVT.

The V and J genes are TRBV28 and TRBJ1-2, with TRBD1 as a possible D gene (5 bases). Trimming stripped 5 bases from V and 0 bases from J, with 10 bases between. CDR3 length: 14 amino acids. The germline V gene has CDR1 MDHEN and CDR2 SYDVKM. This CDR3 is CASSLEGSNYGYTF. The DNA for the CDR3 is TGTGCCAGCAGTCTGGAGGGGTCTAACTATGGCTACACCTTC.

This clone was found once. The rearrangement uses TRBV6-5 and TRBJ2-3; possible D gene TRBD2, 6 bases. In germline, CDR1 is MNHEY, CDR2 SVGAGI. The V gene lost 5 bases and the J gene lost 2 bases, with 11 bases spanning the gap. CDR3 size: 14 residues. This chain's CDR3 is CASSILAHTDTQYF. Written as DNA, the CDR3 is TGTGCCAGCAGTATTCTAGCGCACACAGATACGCAGTATTTT.

In DNA form, the CDR3 reads TGTGCCAGTAGTATTAGTCGAGAGGGTGGCTACACCTTC. It encodes CASSISREGGYTF. The V call is TRBV19, the J call TRBJ1-2; no firm D call. Germline V lookup: CDR1 LNHDA, CDR2 SQIVND (reference sequence). The ends were cut back, 3 bases at V and 7 bases at J, with 12 bases in the middle. The CDR3 is 13 residues long.

As for this clone: Here the CDR3 omits its conserved ending phenylalanine or tryptophan, so a read error is the likely source. No DNA is shown, since the ends of the CDR3 on it are uncertain; the CDR3 is the one TCRdb lists. The chain employs TRBV14 and TRBJ2-7; TRBD2, the table's D call, lacks a check against the DNA. Germline V lookup: CDR1 SGHDN, CDR2 FVKESK. The CDR3 spans 12 amino acids, including both terminal residues. The CDR3: CASTKGWEGLII.

The gene calls are TRBV28 and TRBJ2-7, with D perhaps matching TRBD2 (5 bases). Germline V gene data show CDR1 as MDHEN and CDR2 as SYDVKM. The V end was cut by 9 bases, the J end by 5 bases, with 17 bases between. This CDR3 has 13 residues. CDR3 nucleotide sequence: TGTGCCAGTAACACCCCGGGGATAGACGAGCAGTACTTC. As protein: CASNTPGIDEQYF.

This clone was seen more than once but under ten times. V usage is TRBV9 and J usage is TRBJ1-3, with 9 bases that match TRBD1. The germline V gene has CDR1 SGDLS and CDR2 YYNGEE. V was pared by 0 bases and J by 4 bases, with 5 bases of the junction left unmatched. The CDR3 extends over 16 amino acids. In DNA, the CDR3 is TGTGCCAGCAGCGTAGTGGGACAGGGTTCGGGAAACACCATATATTTT. Its translation is CASSVVGQGSGNTIYF. Complete variable domain (other parts from reference TRBV9 and TRBJ1-3): DSGVTQTPKHLITATGQRVTLRCSPRSGDLSVYWYQQSLDQGLQFLIQYYNGEERAKGNILERFSAQQFPDLHSELNLSSLELGDSALYFCASSVVGQGSGNTIYFGEGSWLTVV.

The CDR3 spells CASSPSLQAQLGYEQYF. The CDR3 bases are TGTGCCAGCTCACCATCACTACAGGCCCAATTGGGCTACGAGCAGTACTTC. The chain is built from TRBV18 and TRBJ2-7; tentatively, D is TRBD1 (5 bases). The CDR3 spans 17 residues. The V and J ends lost 2 bases and 3 bases respectively, with 20 bases between them. Germline V gene data show CDR1 as KGHSH and CDR2 as LQKENI. Full variable domain (outside the CDR3, taken from reference TRBV18 and TRBJ2-7): NAGVMQNPRHLVRRRGQEARLRCSPMKGHSHVYWYRQLPEEGLKFMVYLQKENIIDESGMPKERFSAEFPKEGPSILRIQQVVRGDSAAYFCASSPSLQAQLGYEQYFGPGTRLTVT.

The rearrangement joins TRBV6-2 or TRBV6-3 to TRBJ1-3; weak D call: TRBD1 (5 bases). Germline lookup yields CDR1 MNHEY and CDR2 SVGEGT. The CDR3 loop spans 15 amino acids. Trimming removed 2 bases from V and 1 base from J, with 9 bases in between. The CDR3 nucleotides are TGTGCCAGCAGTTACGACGGGGCATCTGGAAACACCATATATTTT. Its translation is CASSYDGASGNTIYF.

The J gene is TRBJ1-1, the V gene TRBV5-1; D is uncertain. V was cut by 0 bases and J by 3 bases, with 9 bases left in between. The CDR3 totals 14 residues. Germline CDR1 reads SGHRS; CDR2 reads YFSETQ. This CDR3 reads CASSLASTDTEAFF. CDR3 bases: TGCGCCAGCAGCTTGGCCAGCACGGACACTGAAGCTTTCTTT. Supplemented by reference TRBV5-1 and TRBJ1-1, the full variable domain reads KAGVTQTPRYLIKTRGQQVTLSCSPISGHRSVSWYQQTPGQGLQFLFEYFSETQRNKGNFPGRFSGRQFSNSRSEMNVSTLELGDSALYLCASSLASTDTEAFFGQGTRLTVV.

A single count supports this clone. Here the CDR3 DNA reads TGTGCCAGCAGCCCTCCTTTACTCGCAGGCCACCAGGGGTACTATGGCTACACCTTC. This encodes CASSPPLLAGHQGYYGYTF. This chain joins TRBV7-9 and TRBJ1-2; perhaps TRBD1 as D (6 bases). The CDR3 spans 19 residues. Germline values: CDR1 SEHNR, CDR2 FQNEAQ (reference sequence). V lost 5 bases, J lost 3 bases, and 28 bases lay in between. The full variable domain, in which reference TRBV7-9 and TRBJ1-2 provide the parts outside the CDR3, is DTGVSQNPRHKITKRGQNVTFRCDPISEHNRLYWYRQTLGQGPEFLTYFQNEAQLEKSRLLSDRFSAERPKGSFSTLEIQRTEQGDSAMYLCASSPPLLAGHQGYYGYTFGSGTRLTVV.

The chain couples TRBV6-2 or TRBV6-3 to TRBJ2-7; no reliable D call. The CDR3 covers 16 residues. Germline CDR1 reads MNHEY; CDR2 reads SVGEGT. V was trimmed by 2 bases and J by 0 bases, leaving 14 bases between them. The CDR3 DNA follows: TGTGCCAGCAGTTACCCGTTTGGCACGAGCTCCTACGAGCAGTACTTC. It yields the protein CASSYPFGTSSYEQYF.

This chain connects TRBV21-1 to TRBJ2-7; the table's D call, TRBD2, was not checked against the DNA. TRBV21-1 is listed as a pseudogene. The CDR3 runs 16 residues. The CDR3 coding sequence is TGTGCCAGCAGCTCTTTAAGCGGGAGGATCCACTACGAGCAGTACTTC. Its protein product is CASSSLSGRIHYEQYF.

This chain uses TRBV14 with TRBJ2-7, with D unclear. The CDR3 sequence is 15 residues long. Germline V CDR1 and CDR2: SGHDN, FVKESK. V was shortened by 4 bases and J by 5 bases, with 18 bases between the two germline ends. CDR3 sequence: CASSPLSGSSHEQYF. As DNA, the CDR3 is TGTGCCAGCAGCCCGCTTTCTGGGTCTTCGCACGAGCAGTACTTC.

This clone was recorded only once. The chain is built from TRBV5-4 and TRBJ1-5; the D gene is possibly TRBD1 (6 bases). From germline, CDR1 is SGHNT and CDR2 YYREEE (reference sequence). The V and J ends lost 4 bases and 5 bases respectively, with 10 bases between them. The length of the CDR3 is 13 residues. The CDR3 loop is CASSTQGDQPQHF. The CDR3 region has the DNA TGTGCCAGCAGCACACAGGGAGATCAGCCCCAGCATTTT.

The rearrangement uses TRBV11-2 and TRBJ1-2; TRBD1 is a possible D gene (5 bases). V was cut by 5 bases and J by 4 bases, with 11 bases left in between. Germline V lookup: CDR1 SGHAT, CDR2 FQNNGV. The CDR3 has 13 amino acids. CDR3 in amino acids: CASSQGLGYGYTF. CDR3 nucleotides: TGTGCCAGCAGCCAGGGTTTGGGCTATGGCTACACCTTC.

This clone was recorded only once. The J gene is TRBJ1-4, the V gene TRBV6-2 or TRBV6-3; 9 positions agree with TRBD1. CDR3 length: 14 amino acids. Germline CDR1 is MNHEY and CDR2 is SVGEGT. The V and J ends lost 6 bases and 8 bases, in that order; junction bases with no gene match: 7. CDR3 region: CASSLQGAREKLFF. CDR3 sequence (DNA): TGTGCCAGCAGCCTACAGGGGGCGCGAGAAAAACTGTTTTTT.

CDR3: CASSHLTGSNGYTF. CDR3 nucleotide sequence: TGTGCCAGCAGCCACCTGACAGGGTCTAATGGCTACACCTTC. The rearrangement links TRBV3-1 (or the pseudogene TRBV3-2) to TRBJ1-2; 7 bases are a match to TRBD1. Germline assignment: CDR1 LGHDT and CDR2 YNNKEL (reference sequence). The V gene end was trimmed by 3 bases and the J gene end by 6 bases; junction bases not matched to a gene: 7. The CDR3 is made up of 14 amino acids.

About this clone itself: The junction departs from the called germline gene at one end, perhaps through a read error. V and J are TRBV6-2 or TRBV6-3 and TRBJ1-3, with D perhaps matching TRBD1 (5 bases). The germline V gene has CDR1 MNHEY and CDR2 SVGEGT. The CDR3 extends over 14 amino acids. The CDR3 DNA sequence: TGTGCCAGCACTTACGGGGCGGTCGGAAACACCATATATTTT. This translates into CASTYGAVGNTIYF.

The chain carries TRBV7-2 and TRBJ2-7; TRBD1 agrees at 10 bases. Germline V gives CDR1 SGHTA, CDR2 FQGNSA. The trim removed 5 bases at V and 1 base at J, leaving 5 bases unmatched. The length of the CDR3 is 15 residues. CDR3 DNA sequence: TGTGCCAGCAGCCGGCCGGGACAGGGGTCCTACGAGCAGTACTTC. Residues: CASSRPGQGSYEQYF.

This clone was counted a single time. The chain is built from TRBV3-1 (or the pseudogene TRBV3-2) and TRBJ2-1; a weak D match, TRBD2 (5 bases). V was cut by 4 bases and J by 5 bases, with 15 bases left in between. CDR3 size: 15 residues. CDR1 is LGHDT, CDR2 YNNKEL, per germline (reference sequence). The CDR3 here is CASSLLRAGNNEQFF. The CDR3 nucleotides read TGTGCCAGCAGCCTCCTGAGGGCAGGAAACAATGAGCAGTTCTTC.

This rearrangement joins TRBV6-2 or TRBV6-3 to TRBJ1-1, with 9 nucleotides matching TRBD1. The trim removed 2 bases at V and 1 base at J, leaving 11 bases unmatched. This CDR3 contains 18 residues. CDR1 MNHEY and CDR2 SVGEGT come from the germline V gene. This CDR3 reads CASSYMKGQGSRNTEAFF. CDR3 bases: TGTGCCAGCAGTTACATGAAGGGACAGGGTAGTAGGAACACTGAAGCTTTCTTT.

The chain couples TRBV3-1 (or the pseudogene TRBV3-2) to TRBJ2-1, with a tentative D call TRBD2 (6 bases). The CDR3 is made up of 15 amino acids. The germline CDR1 and CDR2 sequences are LGHDT and YNNKEL (reference sequence). V was cut by 4 bases and J by 0 bases, with 10 bases left in between. Here the CDR3 reads CASSLAASSYNEQFF. DNA of the CDR3: TGTGCCAGCAGCCTAGCGGCGAGCTCCTACAATGAGCAGTTCTTC.

The rearrangement uses TRBV25-1 and TRBJ2-1, with D possibly TRBD2 on 7 matching bases. The CDR3 has 15 residues. Germline loops: CDR1 MGHDK, CDR2 SYGVNS. V was pared by 0 bases and J by 7 bases, with 13 bases between. The CDR3 is CASSEYWEGVNEQFF. CDR3 DNA: TGTGCCAGCAGTGAATATTGGGAGGGGGTAAATGAGCAGTTCTTC. Supplemented by reference TRBV25-1 and TRBJ2-1, the full variable domain reads EADIYQTPRYLVIGTGKKITLECSQTMGHDKMYWYQQDPGMELHLIHYSYGVNSTEKGDLSSESTVSRIRTEHFPLTLESARPSHTSQYLCASSEYWEGVNEQFFGPGTRLTVL.

This clone was detected only a few times. The chain joins TRBV7-9 to TRBJ1-1; D gene ambiguous. Per the germline V gene, CDR1 is SEHNR and CDR2 is FQNEAQ (reference sequence). The CDR3 runs 11 residues. The chain's CDR3 is CGVAKNTEAFF. The CDR3 DNA is TGTGGGGTCGCCAAAAACACTGAAGCTTTCTTT.

This sequence joins TRBV10-3 and TRBJ1-2; 7 nucleotides match TRBD1. CDR1 and CDR2 (germline): ENHRY, SYGVKD. V lost 4 bases, J lost 7 bases, and 9 bases stayed unmatched. This CDR3 spans 14 amino acids. The CDR3 loop reads CAISGSDREAGYTF. The DNA for the CDR3 is TGTGCCATCAGTGGGTCCGACAGGGAGGCTGGCTACACCTTC.

The chain couples TRBV5-1 to TRBJ1-1, with D unclear. CDR3 length: 13 residues. The V gene lost 2 bases and the J gene lost 1 base, with 6 bases spanning the gap. Germline CDR1 and CDR2: SGHRS and YFSETQ. For the CDR3, the DNA is TGCGCCAGCAGCTTTGTGGCGAACACTGAAGCTTTCTTT. It yields the protein CASSFVANTEAFF.

V and J are TRBV7-6 and TRBJ2-3; D not certain. Germline CDR1 SGHVS, CDR2 FNYEAQ. CDR3 size: 13 residues. Trimming stripped 1 base from V and 8 bases from J, with 10 bases between. For the CDR3, the DNA is TGTGCCAGCAGCTTAGACGCGGTGGGTACGCAGTATTTT. Translation: CASSLDAVGTQYF.